This T cell receptor beta chain was recorded in a study of cytomegalovirus exposure and HLA in healthy donors. Study conclusions and caveats: Indistinguishability led to the exclusion of some V segments, TRBV6-2 and TRBV6-3 included.

In regard to this clone: What it binds is unknown.

V was trimmed by 3 bases and J by 4 bases, leaving 12 bases between them. The CDR3 is 14 amino acids. In germline, CDR1 is PRHDT, CDR2 FYEKMQ (reference sequence). The PCR contained 60 Vbeta and 13 Jbeta primers. The assay was immunoSEQ multiplex PCR, and TCRdb's table has in-frame clones only and misses some. The sample table includes about 200,000 clones. This receptor was taken from a boy aged 5-17 years in good health and CMV-seronegative. V is TRBV13 and J is TRBJ2-5; D is unresolved. Sequenced sample: PBMCs. The CDR3 DNA reads TGTGCCAGCAGCTTTCCCCGAGGAATAGAGACCCAGTACTTC. Residues: CASSFPRGIETQYF.